This T cell receptor beta chain was sequenced in a study of regulatory T cells in long-lasting Graves disease. Noted time point: newly diagnosed GD, antithyroid drugs for less than 3 months. From PBMCs, RNA was extracted and then used to make the TCR library. Ten or more counts support this clonotype. The V and J ends lost 3 bases and 2 bases respectively, with 28 bases between them. Germline values: CDR1 LNHDA, CDR2 SQIVND (reference sequence). The CDR3 runs 20 residues. CDR3 regions were amplified by Arm-PCR using iRepertoire HTBI primers to build TCR beta libraries. TCRdb itself ran the multiplex PCR reads through MiXCR, one entry per CDR3 protein. The data show some 490,000 distinct CDR3 sequences, more than 10% seen once. These data also featured in a second study, about T cells in Graves' hyperthyroidism and ophthalmopathy. This second study says: Orbital computed tomography, thyroid ultrasound, serum thyroxine and TRAb, and clinical symptoms together informed the diagnoses. The majority of expanded thyroid clonotypes above 0.001 also appeared in blood.

The chain recombines TRBV19 with TRBJ1-1; D is unclear. Source: peripheral blood mononuclear cells (PBMCs), taken at new diagnosis, from a patient treated with antithyroid drugs. The TCR originated in a woman aged 30 to 39 with Graves disease. CDR3 sequence reads: CASSMWVPGRMVPKNTEAFF. The CDR3 DNA is TGTGCCAGTAGTATGTGGGTGCCCGGCCGAATGGTGCCGAAAAACACTGAAGCTTTCTTT.